The clone carrying this T cell receptor beta chain was detected many times. Its antigen is not known. One end of the junction varies from germline; a read error may be responsible. Germline V gene sequence: CDR1 SGHAT, CDR2 FQNNGV. The CDR3 loop spans 13 amino acids. The TCR beta library used iRepertoire HTBI primers with Arm-PCR amplification of CDR3. MiXCR, run by TCRdb on the multiplex PCR reads, gives a single entry per CDR3 protein. The table includes 350,000 to 400,000 distinct CDR3 sequences, under 20% detected once. The time point here: newly diagnosed GD, antithyroid drugs for less than 3 months. Isolated PBMC RNA provided the starting material for the TCR library. The record originates from a study of regulatory T cells in long-lasting Graves disease. Looking at the study overall: Those Graves' patients who were newly diagnosed had been on antithyroid drugs under 3 months. Study observations and caveats: The study examined only peripheral blood, not thyroid tissue. The study found TRBV28, TRBJ1-2 and TRBJ2-5 favored in persistent disease.

These data were also filed under a second study, of T cells in Graves' hyperthyroidism and ophthalmopathy. That paper states: Any patient presenting with uncontrolled infection, other autoimmune disease, pregnancy or lactation was left out.

This TCR was sampled from a woman younger than 35 with Graves disease. This chain joins TRBV11-2 and TRBJ2-3; D uncertain. The specimen was peripheral blood mononuclear cells (PBMCs), collected at new diagnosis, from a patient treated with antithyroid drugs. CDR3 in DNA: TGTGCCAGCAGCTTAGGGGCAACCCTAACGCAGTGTTTT. It is translated as CASSLGATLTQCF. Complete variable domain (other parts from reference TRBV11-2 and TRBJ2-3): EAGVAQSPRYKIIEKRQSVAFWCNPISGHATLYWYQQILGQGPKLLIQFQNNGVVDDSQLPKDRFSAERLKGVDSTLKIQPAKLEDSAVYLCASSLGATLTQCFGPGTRLTVL.